This passage covers 6 T cell receptor beta chains from one sample sequenced in a study of T cell changes during pregnancy in multiple sclerosis. Some clones are missing from TCRdb's copy, which holds only in-frame ones; the method was immunoSEQ multiplex PCR. In the table there are over 50,000 clones, about 87% of which are singletons. Sample: peripheral blood from another person, used as feeder cells. Receptors originate from a human donor whose cells served as feeder cells for cultures in a pregnancy study.

This chain joins TRBV13 and TRBJ1-2; D might be TRBD1 (5 bases). The length of the CDR3 is 13 residues. V lost 0 bases and J lost 7, with 9 bases in between. CDR1 is PRHDT and CDR2 is FYEKMQ in the germline V gene (reference sequence). The CDR3 loop is CASSLGDRGGYTF. The CDR3 nucleotides read TGTGCCAGCAGCTTAGGTGACAGAGGTGGCTACACCTTC.

The chain links TRBV7-6 to TRBJ2-5; D not certain. The CDR3 covers 15 residues. Trimming left V 5 bases short and J 7 bases short, with 20 bases between. From germline, CDR1 is SGHVS and CDR2 FNYEAQ. The CDR3 spells CASSPSLGTSGTQYF. CDR3 DNA sequence: TGTGCCAGCAGCCCCTCCCTAGGTACATCGGGGACCCAGTACTTC.

This sequence joins TRBV29-1 and TRBJ2-7; the D is unclear. Per the germline V gene, CDR1 is SQVTM and CDR2 is ANQGSEA. With 6 bases removed from V and 0 bases from J, the gap between germline ends came to 15 bases. The CDR3 is 14 residues long. CDR3 loop: CSVAWTVSSYEQYF. The DNA of the CDR3 is TGCAGCGTCGCTTGGACCGTCAGCTCCTACGAGCAGTACTTC.

CDR3 coding DNA: TGTGCCAGCAGTTACTCGAGTGCAGGGGGTGCCTACGAGCAGTACTTC. This encodes CASSYSSAGGAYEQYF. The gene calls are TRBV6-5 and TRBJ2-7; 7 positions match TRBD1. Germline-derived CDR1 and CDR2 are MNHEY and SVGAGI. This CDR3 is 16 amino acids long. V shed 0 bases, J shed 2 bases, and the junction held 7 bases outside the gene matches.

This chain connects TRBV7-9 to TRBJ1-2; D remains unclear. CDR3 length: 10 residues. Trimming removed 2 bases from V and 9 bases from J, with 4 bases in between. In germline, CDR1 is SEHNR, CDR2 FQNEAQ (reference sequence). CDR3 in DNA: TGTGCCAGCAGCTTAATTCGCTACACCTTC. Protein: CASSLIRYTF.

The chain employs TRBV2 and TRBJ2-5; unclear D gene. Trimming shortened V by 0 bases and J by 5 bases, and 4 bases separated the two germline ends. The CDR3 contains 12 residues. Germline assignment: CDR1 SNHLY and CDR2 FYNNEI. The CDR3 DNA is TGTGCCAGCAGTGAAGCGCTGGAGACCCAGTACTTC. Its translation is CASSEALETQYF.